A selection of T cell receptor beta chains follows, all from one sample in a study of blood T cell repertoires in COVID-19. TCRdb's copy holds only in-frame clones and misses some; the assay was immunoSEQ multiplex PCR. The sample has 300,000 to 400,000 clones; under 95% are singletons. The sequenced material came from peripheral blood. These receptors originate from a woman between 18 and 29 years old who had recovered from COVID-19. CDR3s leave out the opening cysteine and the closing phenylalanine or tryptophan. Fields, in order: V gene, D gene, CDR3 length, CDR3 protein. The D gene is left open where the match is weak.

TRBV7-9 TRBD2 13 ASSSSGRRINEQF
TRBV4-3 TRBD1 16 ASSQYGKGLRGRDGYT
TRBV5-1 . 13 ASRSEQVPGRTQY
TRBV4-1 TRBD2 14 ASSPGLAGVTDTQY
TRBV7-2 . 11 ATRAGGRQGYT
TRBV11-2 . 11 ASSSNSGNTIY
TRBV7-2 TRBD1 14 ASSLDLGGWSQPQH
TRBV7-9 . 11 ASRGAVNTEAF
TRBV6-5 . 12 ASSYGGVRETQY
TRBV5-6 TRBD2 12 ASSFREGTDTQY
TRBV12-5 . 12 ASGPSGGGTEAF
TRBV7-8 . 13 ASSLVLQGTDTQY
TRBV24-1 . 11 ATSDSNSYGYT
TRBV5-4 TRBD2 13 ASSFKREANNEQF
TRBV5-8 TRBD1 15 ASSSGQGNSFGEKLF
TRBV19 TRBD2 15 ASSIGVAGHSTDTQY
TRBV5-6 . 9 ASSLAYEQF
TRBV10-2 . 10 ASRRELTEAF
TRBV19 . 14 ASSMDSGESYNEQF
TRBV20-1 TRBD2 15 SASFPSGSSSTDTQY
TRBV4-3 TRBD2 18 ASSQLVGGSGSLLTDTQY
TRBV7-2 . 11 ASSFTVSNEQF
TRBV19 TRBD1 16 ASSPGTGLFQRNEKLF
TRBV5-1 . 11 ASSLAGNNEQF
TRBV12-3/TRBV12-4 . 10 ASRLEGDEAF
TRBV2 TRBD2 18 ASSEYSGLAGGPYPETQY
TRBV3-1/TRBV3-2 . 11 ASSQAGDYGYT
TRBV28 . 10 ASSWRYTEAF
TRBV6-2/TRBV6-3 . 9 ASSVRETQY
TRBV6-2/TRBV6-3 TRBD2 15 ASSRSAGGPYTGELF
TRBV27 . 11 ASSQGSWTEAF
TRBV11-3 . 11 ASSGGQGTLYT
TRBV6-6 . 9 ASKLDYEAF
TRBV12-3/TRBV12-4 . 11 ASSFSGLETQY
TRBV29-1 . 10 SVRVLHYGYT
TRBV2 TRBD1 12 ASSKQGADTEAF
TRBV7-9 TRBD2 14 ASSWRGGRAVETQY
TRBV4-3 TRBD2 12 ASRGSGRSDTQY
TRBV3-1/TRBV3-2 . 14 ASSPLPRQWSYGYT
TRBV7-9 . 14 ASSLNYQASGNTIY
TRBV4-3 . 14 ASSQDSASAYNEQF
TRBV4-3 . 12 ASSQDLGREKLF
TRBV30 . 13 AWGRTFGSGNTIY
TRBV5-5 TRBD1 13 ASSLEGAGRTEAF
TRBV4-1 TRBD1 14 ASSQNIGQGNQPQH
TRBV7-2 . 11 ASSSRWENEQF
TRBV9 TRBD2 13 ASSSSGSLTDTQY
TRBV10-1 TRBD1 11 ASSERTGQPQH
TRBV7-9 TRBD1 14 ASSQSTGGSLIGYT
TRBV2 TRBD2 12 ASSGLAGYNEQF
TRBV11-2 TRBD1 13 ASSLVRGPYNEQF
TRBV19 TRBD1 12 ATLPTGSGNTIY
TRBV4-3 . 11 ASSQDSVDEQF
TRBV4-1 TRBD1 15 ASSQVPGQGGTGELF
TRBV15 TRBD1 14 ATSRVGTGLNQPQH